This T cell receptor (beta chain) was observed in a study of cytomegalovirus exposure and HLA in healthy donors. PCR primers comprised 60 Vbeta and 13 Jbeta primers. Libraries were prepared by immunoSEQ multiplex PCR; TCRdb keeps only in-frame clonotypes and omits some of them. Counted here are about 160,000 clones, about 75% occurring once; the ten biggest clones make up roughly 2%. Study-wide findings and caveats: It was reported that the classifier diagnosed cytomegalovirus status with high specificity and sensitivity in both the original and validation cohorts. In presence/absence analyses, roughly uniform sequencing depth across donors was assumed. Productive rates of about 87% or about 30% were seen for most TCR beta V segments in an earlier analysis.

A note on this clone: Its antigen is not identified.

Sequencing was done on a sample of PBMCs. This TCR came from a female donor in good health and CMV-seronegative.

CDR3 bases: TGTGCCAGCAGCTTAACCGACAGGAACTATGGCTACACCTTC. This gives the protein CASSLTDRNYGYTF. This chain connects TRBV11-2 to TRBJ1-2; possible D gene TRBD1, 6 bases. V was shortened by 2 bases and J by 2 bases, with 9 bases between the two germline ends. CDR1 and CDR2 from the germline V gene are SGHAT and FQNNGV. The CDR3 is made up of 14 amino acids. The entire variable domain, with the rest obtained from reference TRBV11-2 and TRBJ1-2, is as follows: EAGVAQSPRYKIIEKRQSVAFWCNPISGHATLYWYQQILGQGPKLLIQFQNNGVVDDSQLPKDRFSAERLKGVDSTLKIQPAKLEDSAVYLCASSLTDRNYGYTFGSGTRLTVV.